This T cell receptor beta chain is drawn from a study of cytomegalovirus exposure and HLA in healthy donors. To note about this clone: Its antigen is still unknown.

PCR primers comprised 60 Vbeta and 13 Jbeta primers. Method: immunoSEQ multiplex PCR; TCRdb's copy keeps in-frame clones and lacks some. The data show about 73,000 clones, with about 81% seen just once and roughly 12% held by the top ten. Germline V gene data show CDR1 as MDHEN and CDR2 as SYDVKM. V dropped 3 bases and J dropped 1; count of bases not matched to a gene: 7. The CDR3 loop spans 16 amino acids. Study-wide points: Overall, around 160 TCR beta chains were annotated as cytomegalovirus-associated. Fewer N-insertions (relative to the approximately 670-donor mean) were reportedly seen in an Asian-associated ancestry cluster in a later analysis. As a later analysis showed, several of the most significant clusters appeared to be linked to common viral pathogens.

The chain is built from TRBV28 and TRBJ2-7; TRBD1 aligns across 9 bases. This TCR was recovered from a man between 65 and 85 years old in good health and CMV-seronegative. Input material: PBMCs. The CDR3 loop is CASSFYFGTGSYEQYF. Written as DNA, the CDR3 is TGTGCCAGCAGTTTTTATTTCGGGACAGGGTCCTACGAGCAGTACTTC.